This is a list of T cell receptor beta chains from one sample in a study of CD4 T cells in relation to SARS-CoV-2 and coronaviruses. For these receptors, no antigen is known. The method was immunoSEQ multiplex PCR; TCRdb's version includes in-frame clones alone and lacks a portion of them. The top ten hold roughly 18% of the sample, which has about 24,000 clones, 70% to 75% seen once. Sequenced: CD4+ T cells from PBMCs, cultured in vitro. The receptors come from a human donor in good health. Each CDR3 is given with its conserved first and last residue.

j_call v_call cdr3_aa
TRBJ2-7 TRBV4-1 CASSQEGQGPYEQYF
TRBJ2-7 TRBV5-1 CASSTGTVSEQYF
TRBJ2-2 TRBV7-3 CASSRTGYTGELFF
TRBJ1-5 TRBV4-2 CASSQDPRGLSNQPQHF
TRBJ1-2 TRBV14 CASSQRAESYGYTF
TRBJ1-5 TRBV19 CASSTAPGTGPQPQHF
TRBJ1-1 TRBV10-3 CAVQPGGTEAFF
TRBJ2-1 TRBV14 CASSQEGGPKYNEQFF
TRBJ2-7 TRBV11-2 CASSPGLAASYEQYF
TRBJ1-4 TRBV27 CASSAGNSNEKLFF
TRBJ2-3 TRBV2 CASSIIAGGSDTQYF
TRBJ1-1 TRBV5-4 CASSRDYQGAEAFF
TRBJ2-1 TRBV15 CATSRGTGPSSYNEQFF
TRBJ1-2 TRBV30 CAWSAHRRDGYTF
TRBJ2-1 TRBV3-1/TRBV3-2 CASSQDWGARSYNEQFF
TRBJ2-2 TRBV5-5 CASRGGPNTGELFF
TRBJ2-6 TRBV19 CASSIVFSGANVLTF